This TCR beta chain is drawn from a study of T-cell memory formation after mild COVID-19. Points from the study as a whole: Some clones that responded were present in memory (sampled pre-infection), which suggests cross-reactive memory joined. Among CD4+ contracting clones, most were CM and EM, and CD8+ ones EMRA.

The CDR3 is 13 amino acids. From germline, CDR1 is SGHTA and CDR2 FQGNSA. Trimming stripped 5 bases from V and 6 bases from J, with 14 bases between. TCRdb independently ran MiXCR on the 5' RACE reads; one entry per CDR3 protein. The sample includes over 9,500 distinct CDR3 sequences, about 14% of them seen just once. This clonotype has a single count. What it recognizes is unknown. This TCR was sampled from a man younger than 35 who had mild COVID-19 (a few samples of this study predate the infection). Cell type and time point are not known. Sequencing was performed on PBMCs or a T cell subset sorted from them (not recorded which). The rearrangement joins TRBV7-2 to TRBJ2-7; maybe TRBD1 (6 bases). CDR3 protein: CASSNGDTGEQYF. CDR3 bases: TGTGCCAGCAGCAACGGGGACACGGGCGAGCAGTACTTC.